What follows are 12 T cell receptor beta chains derived from one specimen sequenced in a study of blood T cell repertoires in COVID-19. Some clones are missing from TCRdb's copy, which holds only in-frame ones; the method was immunoSEQ multiplex PCR. The sample lists roughly 80,000 clones; just over 85% were seen once. Sequencing was carried out using peripheral blood. These receptors were obtained from a woman of 80 years or more with acute or convalescent COVID-19.

J is TRBJ2-7 and V is TRBV11-2; possible D gene TRBD1, 7 bases. CDR3 size: 14 residues. V lost 5 bases and J 5 bases, leaving 16 bases between the germline ends. Germline lookup yields CDR1 SGHAT and CDR2 FQNNGV. The CDR3 spells CASSPHGRGDEQYF. The CDR3, as DNA: TGTGCCAGCAGCCCACATGGCAGGGGGGACGAGCAGTACTTC.

The V and J genes are TRBV7-2 and TRBJ2-7, with D tentatively TRBD2 (5 bases). The CDR3 runs to 15 residues. The V end was cut by 4 bases, the J end by 0 bases, with 13 bases between. Germline V gene lookup returns CDR1 SGHTA and CDR2 FQGNSA. The CDR3 DNA sequence: TGTGCCAGCAGCTCGGCGAGAGGGCCCTCCTACGAGCAGTACTTC. Residues: CASSSARGPSYEQYF.

The chain uses TRBV25-1 and TRBJ2-4; 7 nucleotides agree with TRBD2. Per the germline V gene, CDR1 is MGHDK and CDR2 is SYGVNS. The CDR3 length is 16 residues. V shed 1 base and J 1 base; nucleotides not matched to a gene: 4. The CDR3 reads CASSELSSGAKNIQYF. In nucleotides, the CDR3 is TGTGCCAGCAGTGAATTGTCTAGCGGTGCCAAAAACATTCAGTACTTC.

This chain connects TRBV5-3 to TRBJ1-4, with D possibly matching TRBD1 (5 bases). TRBV5-3 is flagged as an ORF with uncertain function. Trimming shortened V by 4 bases and J by 0 bases, and 19 bases separated the two germline ends. The CDR3 loop spans 18 amino acids. The CDR3 DNA is TGTGCCAGAAGCCCGCAGAGGCAGGGCGCTACAACTAATGAAAAACTGTTTTTT. It encodes CARSPQRQGATTNEKLFF.

J is TRBJ2-3 and V is TRBV7-3; 8 nucleotides agree with TRBD2. Germline loops: CDR1 SGHTA, CDR2 FQGTGA. The V gene end was trimmed by 5 bases and the J gene end by 1 base; junction bases not matched to a gene: 5. The CDR3 length is 15 residues. The CDR3 is CASSPRGGRTDTQYF. The CDR3 coding sequence is TGTGCCAGCAGCCCCCGGGGGGGCCGCACAGATACGCAGTATTTT.

The J gene is TRBJ2-7, the V gene TRBV5-1; D is unclear. Germline V gene data show CDR1 as SGHRS and CDR2 as YFSETQ. The CDR3 contains 13 residues. V was pared by 7 bases and J by 7 bases, with 18 bases between. CDR3 residues: CASRRPETVEQYF. CDR3 nucleotides: TGCGCCAGCCGCAGGCCTGAGACCGTGGAGCAGTACTTC.

The J gene is TRBJ2-3, the V gene TRBV5-1, with D maybe TRBD2 (5 bases). CDR1 and CDR2 (germline): SGHRS, YFSETQ. This CDR3 has 14 amino acids. The ends were cut back, 4 bases at V and 2 bases at J, with 11 bases in the middle. CDR3 sequence reads: CASSRDFDTDTQYF. The CDR3, as DNA: TGCGCCAGCAGCCGGGATTTCGACACAGATACGCAGTATTTT.

V gene TRBV5-1 combines with J gene TRBJ2-1, with TRBD2 as a possible D gene (5 bases). The CDR3 is made up of 15 amino acids. V was clipped by 5 bases and J by 8 bases, with 20 bases between them. Germline V gene data show CDR1 as SGHRS and CDR2 as YFSETQ. The CDR3 region is CASRKAAIGGDEQFF. CDR3 DNA: TGCGCCAGCAGAAAAGCGGCGATCGGAGGAGATGAGCAGTTCTTC.

V usage is TRBV25-1 and J usage is TRBJ1-1; possible D gene TRBD1, 6 bases. The germline V gene has CDR1 MGHDK and CDR2 SYGVNS. The V end was cut by 3 bases, the J end by 4 bases, with 12 bases between. The CDR3 has 14 amino acids. The CDR3 is CASSDQGRGTEAFF. The CDR3 bases are TGTGCCAGCAGTGATCAGGGGCGAGGCACTGAAGCTTTCTTT. Full variable domain (remainder filled in from reference TRBV25-1 and TRBJ1-1): EADIYQTPRYLVIGTGKKITLECSQTMGHDKMYWYQQDPGMELHLIHYSYGVNSTEKGDLSSESTVSRIRTEHFPLTLESARPSHTSQYLCASSDQGRGTEAFFGQGTRLTVV.

The J gene is TRBJ1-2, the V gene TRBV4-3; 9 positions match TRBD1. The CDR3 consists of 15 residues. The V gene end was trimmed by 5 bases and the J gene end by 4 bases; junction bases not matched to a gene: 8. Germline lookup yields CDR1 LGHNA and CDR2 YSLEER. The chain's CDR3 is CASSYQGQGGYGYTF. The CDR3 coding sequence is TGCGCCAGCAGCTACCAGGGACAGGGTGGCTATGGCTACACCTTC.

This rearrangement joins TRBV12-3 or TRBV12-4 to TRBJ1-5; D may be TRBD1 (5 bases). The CDR3 contains 13 residues. V lost 3 bases to trimming and J lost 4 bases, with 7 bases between them. The DNA for the CDR3 is TGTGCCAGCAGTTTCGGGGGGAATCAGCCCCAGCATTTT. Protein sequence: CASSFGGNQPQHF.

V usage is TRBV7-8 and J usage is TRBJ2-2; TRBD1 might be the D (6 bases). The CDR3 extends over 15 amino acids. Germline CDR1 SGHVS, CDR2 FQNEAQ. Trimming stripped 5 bases from V and 3 bases from J, with 13 bases between. The CDR3 bases are TGTGCCAGCAGCGAACAGGGCGCCCACACCGGGGAGCTGTTTTTT. Encoded protein: CASSEQGAHTGELFF.